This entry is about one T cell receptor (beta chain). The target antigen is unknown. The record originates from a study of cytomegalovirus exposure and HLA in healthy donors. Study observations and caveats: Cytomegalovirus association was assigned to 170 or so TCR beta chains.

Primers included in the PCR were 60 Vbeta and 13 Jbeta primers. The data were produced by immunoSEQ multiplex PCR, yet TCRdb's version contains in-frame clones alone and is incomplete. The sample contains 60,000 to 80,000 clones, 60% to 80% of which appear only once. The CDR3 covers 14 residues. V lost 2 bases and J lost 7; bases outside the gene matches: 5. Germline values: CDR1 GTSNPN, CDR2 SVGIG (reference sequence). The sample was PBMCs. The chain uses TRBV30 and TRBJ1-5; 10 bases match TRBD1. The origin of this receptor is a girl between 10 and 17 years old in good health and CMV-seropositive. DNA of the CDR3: TGTGCCTGGAGTAGGGGACAGGGGTACCAGCCCCAGCATTTT. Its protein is CAWSRGQGYQPQHF.